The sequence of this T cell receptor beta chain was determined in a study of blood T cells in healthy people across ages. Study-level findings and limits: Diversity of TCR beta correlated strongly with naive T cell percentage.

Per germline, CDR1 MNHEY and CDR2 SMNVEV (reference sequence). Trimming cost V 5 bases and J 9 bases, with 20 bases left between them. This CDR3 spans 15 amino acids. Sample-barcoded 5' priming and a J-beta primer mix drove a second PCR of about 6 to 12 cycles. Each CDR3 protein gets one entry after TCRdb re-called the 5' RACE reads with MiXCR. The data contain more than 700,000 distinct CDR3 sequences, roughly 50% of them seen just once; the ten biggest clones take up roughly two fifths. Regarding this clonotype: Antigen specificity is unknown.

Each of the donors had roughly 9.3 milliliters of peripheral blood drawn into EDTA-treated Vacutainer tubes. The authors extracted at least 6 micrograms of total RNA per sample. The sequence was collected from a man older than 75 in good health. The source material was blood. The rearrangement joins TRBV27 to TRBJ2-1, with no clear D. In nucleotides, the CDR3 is TGTGCCAGCAGTACCGATCTAATAGGGTATAGTGAGCAGTTCTTC. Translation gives CASSTDLIGYSEQFF.